The clone carrying this TCR beta chain was detected once. Its antigen remains unidentified. The CDR3 length is 16 residues. Per the germline V gene, CDR1 is LGHNT and CDR2 is FRNRAP. V was cut by 4 bases and J by 5 bases, with 20 bases left in between. Researchers secured at least one pre-ART and at least two post-ART PBMC samples from each donor. Running of the v3.0 immunoSEQ assay took place at survey level. Each sample aimed for roughly 35,000-50,000 sequenced T-cell genomes. Profiled with immunoSEQ multiplex PCR; TCRdb holds only in-frame clones, not every one. Of tens of thousands of clones listed, about 92% are singletons. This entry comes from a study of long-term antiretroviral therapy in people with HIV. Findings and limits, study-wide: Comparison with controls showed narrower CDR3 length ranges in HIV repertoires. Clones that expanded before ART (that is, prior to treatment) dominated the repertoire at all time points.

Sample: unsorted PBMCs, taken 4.4 years after starting antiretroviral therapy. The chain uses TRBV12-5 and TRBJ1-2, with D unresolved. The clonotype was recovered from a woman aged 45-65 years with HIV. DNA for the CDR3: TGTGCTAGTGGTTCAGAGAACAGAGAATCGTTTTATGGCTACACCTTC. Translated: CASGSENRESFYGYTF.